This T cell receptor beta chain was captured by sequencing in a study of identical twins. In the case of this clonotype: Its matching antigen is unknown.

The CDR3 is 14 residues long. Germline V lookup: CDR1 SGHAT, CDR2 FQNNGV. The V segment lost 4 bases and the J segment 3 bases; nucleotides outside the gene matches: 4. A single record per CDR3 protein comes from TCRdb applying MiXCR to the 5' RACE reads. The sample yields roughly 720,000 distinct CDR3 sequences, approximately 18% seen once. Study outcomes and limitations: Memory repertoires lacked the insertion deficit that abundant cord blood beta clonotypes showed.

The data were also submitted as part of a second study, on T cells expressing NK-cell markers. That source notes: No clear determination of HCMV specificity was made for expanded NKG2C+ T cell clones.

Sequenced sample: PBMCs. This chain connects TRBV11-2 to TRBJ2-3, with 7 bases fitting TRBD2. This clonotype was sampled from a woman aged 18-29 years in good health. CDR3 loop: CASSWTGGTDTQYF. CDR3 bases: TGTGCCAGCAGCTGGACGGGAGGTACAGATACGCAGTATTTT.